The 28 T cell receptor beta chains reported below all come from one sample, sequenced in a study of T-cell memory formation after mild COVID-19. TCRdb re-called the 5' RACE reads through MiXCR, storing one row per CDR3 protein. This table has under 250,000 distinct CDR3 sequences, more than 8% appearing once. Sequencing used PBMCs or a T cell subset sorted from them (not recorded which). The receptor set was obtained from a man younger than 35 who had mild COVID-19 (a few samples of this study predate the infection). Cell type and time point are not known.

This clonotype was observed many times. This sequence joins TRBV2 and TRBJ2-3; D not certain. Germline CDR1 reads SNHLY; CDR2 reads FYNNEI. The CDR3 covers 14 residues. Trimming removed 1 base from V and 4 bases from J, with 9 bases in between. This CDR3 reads CASSEVRASDTQYF. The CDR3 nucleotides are TGTGCCAGCAGTGAAGTCCGGGCGTCAGATACGCAGTATTTT. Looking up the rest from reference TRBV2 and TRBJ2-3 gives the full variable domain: EPEVTQTPSHQVTQMGQEVILRCVPISNHLYFYWYRQILGQKVEFLVSFYNNEISEKSEIFDDQFSVERPDGSNFTLKIRSTKLEDSAMYFCASSEVRASDTQYFGPGTRLTVL.

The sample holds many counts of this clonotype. CDR3 coding DNA: TGTGCCAGCAGTCAGTGGGGTGGTGACAGCCGGGAGGCTTTCTTT. Encoded protein: CASSQWGGDSREAFF. This rearrangement joins TRBV6-2 or TRBV6-3 to TRBJ1-1, with D possibly being TRBD1 (5 bases). V lost 5 bases to trimming and J lost 11 bases, with 24 bases between them. Germline V CDR1 and CDR2: MNHEY, SVGEGT. The CDR3 length is 15 residues.

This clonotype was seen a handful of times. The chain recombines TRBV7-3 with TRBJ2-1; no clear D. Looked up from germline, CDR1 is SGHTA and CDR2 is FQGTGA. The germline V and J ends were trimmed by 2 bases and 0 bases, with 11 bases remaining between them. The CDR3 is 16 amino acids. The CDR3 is CASSLGPESSYNEQFF. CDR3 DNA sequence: TGTGCCAGCAGCTTAGGCCCAGAAAGCTCCTACAATGAGCAGTTCTTC.

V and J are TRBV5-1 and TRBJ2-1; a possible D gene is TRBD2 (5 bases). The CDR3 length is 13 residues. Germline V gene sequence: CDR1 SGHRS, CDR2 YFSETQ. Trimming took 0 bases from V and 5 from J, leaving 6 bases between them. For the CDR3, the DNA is TGCGCCAGCAGCTTGGCAGCGGACAATGAGCAGTTCTTC. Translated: CASSLAADNEQFF.

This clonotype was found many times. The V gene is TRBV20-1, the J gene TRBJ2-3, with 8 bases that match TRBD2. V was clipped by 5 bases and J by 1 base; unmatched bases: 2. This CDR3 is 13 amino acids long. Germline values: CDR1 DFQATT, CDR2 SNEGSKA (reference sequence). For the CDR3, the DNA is TGCAGTGCTGCGCGGGGGGGCACAGATACGCAGTATTTT. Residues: CSAARGGTDTQYF.

CDR3 sequence (DNA): TGTGCCAGCTCACCACCAGCTCTGGCAGGCTACGAGCAGTACTTC. Its translation: CASSPPALAGYEQYF. The chain has TRBV18 and TRBJ2-7, with no clear D. Germline values: CDR1 KGHSH, CDR2 LQKENI. The CDR3 totals 15 residues. V lost 0 bases and J 3 bases, leaving 12 bases between the germline ends. Full variable domain (remainder filled in from reference TRBV18 and TRBJ2-7): NAGVMQNPRHLVRRRGQEARLRCSPMKGHSHVYWYRQLPEEGLKFMVYLQKENIIDESGMPKERFSAEFPKEGPSILRIQQVVRGDSAAYFCASSPPALAGYEQYFGPGTRLTVT.

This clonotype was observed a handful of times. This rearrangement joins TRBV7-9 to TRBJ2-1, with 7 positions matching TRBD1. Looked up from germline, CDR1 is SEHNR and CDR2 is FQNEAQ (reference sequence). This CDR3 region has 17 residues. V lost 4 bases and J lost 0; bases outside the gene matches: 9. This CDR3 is CASSYSPGTVSYNEQFF. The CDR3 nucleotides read TGTGCCAGCAGCTACTCGCCCGGGACAGTCTCCTACAATGAGCAGTTCTTC.

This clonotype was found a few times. The CDR3 DNA sequence: TGCGCCAGCAGCATAGGGACTGACAGTAGGGAAGGGGAGCAGTACTTC. It specifies CASSIGTDSREGEQYF. The V and J genes are TRBV5-1 and TRBJ2-7; possibly TRBD2 for D (6 bases). Germline V gives CDR1 SGHRS, CDR2 YFSETQ. The CDR3 runs to 16 residues. Trimming pared 4 bases from V and 7 bases from J, leaving 24 bases between.

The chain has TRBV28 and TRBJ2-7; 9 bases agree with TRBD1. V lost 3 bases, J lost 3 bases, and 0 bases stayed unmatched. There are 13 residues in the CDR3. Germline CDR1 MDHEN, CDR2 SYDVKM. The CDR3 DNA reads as TGTGCCAGCAGTTTGACAGGGGGCTACGAGCAGTACGTC. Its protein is CASSLTGGYEQYV.

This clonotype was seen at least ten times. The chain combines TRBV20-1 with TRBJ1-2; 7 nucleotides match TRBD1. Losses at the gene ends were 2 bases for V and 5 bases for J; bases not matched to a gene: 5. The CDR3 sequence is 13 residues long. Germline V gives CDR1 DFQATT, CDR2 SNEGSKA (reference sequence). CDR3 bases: TGCAGTGCTAGACGGGACAGAATATATGGCTACACCTTC. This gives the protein CSARRDRIYGYTF.

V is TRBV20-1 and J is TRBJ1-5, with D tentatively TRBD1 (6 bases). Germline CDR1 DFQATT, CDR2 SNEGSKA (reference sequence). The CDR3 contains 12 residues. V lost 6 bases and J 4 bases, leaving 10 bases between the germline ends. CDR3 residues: CSAKRGNQPQHF. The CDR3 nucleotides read TGCAGTGCAAAGAGGGGGAATCAGCCCCAGCATTTT.

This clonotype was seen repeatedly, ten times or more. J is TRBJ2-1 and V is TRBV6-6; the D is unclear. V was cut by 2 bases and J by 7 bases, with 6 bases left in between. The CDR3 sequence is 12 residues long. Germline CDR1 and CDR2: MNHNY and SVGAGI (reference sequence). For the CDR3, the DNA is TGTGCCAGCAGTTACCAGAGTAATGAGCAGTTCTTC. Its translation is CASSYQSNEQFF.

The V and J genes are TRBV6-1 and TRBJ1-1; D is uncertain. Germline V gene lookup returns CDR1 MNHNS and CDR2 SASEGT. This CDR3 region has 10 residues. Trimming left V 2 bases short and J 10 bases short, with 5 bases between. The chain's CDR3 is CASSEFGAFF. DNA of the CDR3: TGTGCCAGCAGTGAATTTGGAGCTTTCTTT.

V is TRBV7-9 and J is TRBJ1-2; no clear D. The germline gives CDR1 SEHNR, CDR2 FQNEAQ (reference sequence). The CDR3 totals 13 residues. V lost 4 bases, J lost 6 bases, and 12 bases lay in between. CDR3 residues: CASSSQVWDGYTF. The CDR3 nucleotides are TGTGCCAGCAGCTCTCAGGTTTGGGATGGCTACACCTTC.

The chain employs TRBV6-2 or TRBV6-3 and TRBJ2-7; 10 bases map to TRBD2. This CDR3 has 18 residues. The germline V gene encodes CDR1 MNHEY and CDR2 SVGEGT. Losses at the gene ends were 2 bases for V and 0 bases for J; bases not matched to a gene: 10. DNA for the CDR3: TGTGCCAGCAGTTACCGGGCTAGCGGGGGCCTGAGCTCCTACGAGCAGTACTTC. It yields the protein CASSYRASGGLSSYEQYF.

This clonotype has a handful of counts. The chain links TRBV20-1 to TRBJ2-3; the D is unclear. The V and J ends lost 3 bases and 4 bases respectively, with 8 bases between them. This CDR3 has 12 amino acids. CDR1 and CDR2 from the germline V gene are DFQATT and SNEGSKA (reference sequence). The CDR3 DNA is TGCAGTGCTAGCGTCCGAGCAGATACGCAGTATTTT. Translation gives CSASVRADTQYF.

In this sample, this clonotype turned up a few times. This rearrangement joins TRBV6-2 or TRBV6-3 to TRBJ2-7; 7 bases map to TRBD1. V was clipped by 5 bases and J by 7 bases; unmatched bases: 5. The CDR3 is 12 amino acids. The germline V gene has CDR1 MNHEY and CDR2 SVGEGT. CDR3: CASSDREREQYV. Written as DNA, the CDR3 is TGTGCCAGCAGTGACAGGGAGCGGGAGCAGTACGTC.

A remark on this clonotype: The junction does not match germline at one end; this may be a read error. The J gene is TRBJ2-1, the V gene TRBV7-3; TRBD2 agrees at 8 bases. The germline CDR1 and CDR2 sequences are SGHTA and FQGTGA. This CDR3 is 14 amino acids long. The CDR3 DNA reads TGTGCCAGCAGCAGCGGGGGTTCCTACAATGCGCAGTTCTTC. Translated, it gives CASSSGGSYNAQFF.

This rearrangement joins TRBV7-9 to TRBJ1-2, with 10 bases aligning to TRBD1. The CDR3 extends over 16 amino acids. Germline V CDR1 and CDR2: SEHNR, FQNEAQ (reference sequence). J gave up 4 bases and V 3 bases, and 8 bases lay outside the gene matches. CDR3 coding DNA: TGTGCCAGCAGCTTGACAGGGGGCGGCCTCCTCTATGGCTACACCTTC. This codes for CASSLTGGGLLYGYTF.

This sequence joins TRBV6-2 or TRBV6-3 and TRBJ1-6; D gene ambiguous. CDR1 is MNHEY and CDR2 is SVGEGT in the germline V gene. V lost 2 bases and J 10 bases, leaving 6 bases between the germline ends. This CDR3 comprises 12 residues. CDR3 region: CASSYAQSPLHF. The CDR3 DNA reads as TGTGCCAGCAGTTACGCGCAATCACCCCTCCACTTT.

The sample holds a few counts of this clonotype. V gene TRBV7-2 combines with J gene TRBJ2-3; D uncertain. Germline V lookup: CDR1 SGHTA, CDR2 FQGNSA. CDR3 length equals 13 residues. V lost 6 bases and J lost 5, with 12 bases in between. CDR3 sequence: CASRPQKKDTQYF. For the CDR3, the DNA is TGTGCCAGCAGACCTCAGAAGAAAGATACGCAGTATTTT.

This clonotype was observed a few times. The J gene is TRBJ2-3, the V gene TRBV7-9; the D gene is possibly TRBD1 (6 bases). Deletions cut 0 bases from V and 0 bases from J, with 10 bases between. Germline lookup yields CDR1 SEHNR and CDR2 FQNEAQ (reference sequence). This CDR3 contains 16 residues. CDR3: CASSLAIDRSTDTQYF. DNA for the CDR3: TGTGCCAGCAGCTTAGCGATCGACAGGAGCACAGATACGCAGTATTTT.

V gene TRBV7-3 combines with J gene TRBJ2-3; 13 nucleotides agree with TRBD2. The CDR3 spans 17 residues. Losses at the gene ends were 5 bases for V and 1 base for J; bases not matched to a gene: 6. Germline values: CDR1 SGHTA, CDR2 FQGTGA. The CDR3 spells CASSPTSGGPRTDTQYF. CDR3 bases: TGTGCCAGCAGCCCGACTAGCGGGGGGCCTCGCACAGATACGCAGTATTTT.

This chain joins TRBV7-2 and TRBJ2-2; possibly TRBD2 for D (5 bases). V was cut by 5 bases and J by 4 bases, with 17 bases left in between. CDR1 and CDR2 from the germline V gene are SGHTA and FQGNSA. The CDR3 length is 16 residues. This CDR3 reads CASSPAASIVTGELFF. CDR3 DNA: TGTGCCAGCAGCCCAGCGGCTAGTATCGTCACCGGGGAGCTGTTTTTT.

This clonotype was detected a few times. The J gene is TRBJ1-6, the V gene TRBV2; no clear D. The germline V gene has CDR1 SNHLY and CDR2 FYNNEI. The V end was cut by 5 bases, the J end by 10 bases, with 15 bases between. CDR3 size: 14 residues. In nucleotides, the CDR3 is TGTGCCAGCAGTCTCCGGGAAGGAGAATCACCCCTCCACTTT. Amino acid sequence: CASSLREGESPLHF.

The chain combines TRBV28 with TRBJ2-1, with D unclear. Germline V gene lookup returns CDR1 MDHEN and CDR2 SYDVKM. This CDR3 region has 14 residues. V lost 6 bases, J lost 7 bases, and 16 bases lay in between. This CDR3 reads CASSLASSRNEQFF. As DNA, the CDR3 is TGTGCCAGCAGCCTCGCCTCATCGCGGAATGAGCAGTTCTTC.

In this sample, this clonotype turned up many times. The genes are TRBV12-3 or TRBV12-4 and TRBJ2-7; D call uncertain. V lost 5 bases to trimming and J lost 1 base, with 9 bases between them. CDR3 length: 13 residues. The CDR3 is CASSAMWSYEQYF. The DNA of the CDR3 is TGTGCCAGCAGTGCCATGTGGTCCTACGAGCAGTACTTC.

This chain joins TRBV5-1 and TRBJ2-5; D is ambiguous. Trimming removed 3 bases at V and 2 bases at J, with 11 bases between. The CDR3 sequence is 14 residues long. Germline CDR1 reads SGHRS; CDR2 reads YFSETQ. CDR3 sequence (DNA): TGCGCCAGCAGCTCTATTGACGGGCAAGAGACCCAGTACTTC. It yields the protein CASSSIDGQETQYF.